A selection of T cell receptor beta chains follows, all from one sample in a study of T cells after yellow fever vaccination. TCRdb independently ran MiXCR on the 5' RACE reads; one entry per CDR3 protein. The profile shows 250,000 to 300,000 distinct CDR3 sequences, roughly 5.2% of them singletons. Sample: CD4+ T cells sorted from PBMCs, taken on the day of the yellow fever booster vaccination. The source of these receptors is a man aged 18 to 30 who received the YFV17D yellow fever vaccine. The CDR3 runs from the conserved cysteine through the conserved F or W. Each record gives: clone size, J gene, D gene, V gene, CDR3 protein, CDR3 DNA. A D gene is named only where the DNA matches it firmly. Clone size is not always given. Where it is, it says once, few, many or a class for expanded clones.

- TRBJ1-1 - TRBV29-1 CSVEDWEGGNTEAFF TGCAGCGTTGAAGATTGGGAGGGTGGGAACACTGAAGCTTTCTTT
few TRBJ2-2 - TRBV5-1 CASSLLGHTGELFF TGCGCCAGCAGCTTGCTCGGACATACCGGGGAGCTGTTTTTT
- TRBJ2-3 TRBD2 TRBV24-1 CATAGLVGTDTQYF TGTGCCACCGCGGGACTAGTAGGCACAGATACGCAGTATTTT
few TRBJ2-1 - TRBV6-2/TRBV6-3 CASSYWTAYNEQFF TGTGCCAGCAGTTACTGGACCGCATACAATGAGCAGTTCTTC
many TRBJ2-1 - TRBV7-2 CASSSLGIEQFF TGTGCCAGCAGCTCACTGGGGATTGAGCAGTTCTTC
once TRBJ1-5 TRBD1 TRBV19 CASSIAPWTGSRQPQHF TGTGCCAGTAGTATAGCCCCATGGACAGGGTCGCGTCAGCCCCAGCATTTT
- TRBJ2-2 TRBD2 TRBV11-2 CASGISGGNTGELFF TGTGCCAGCGGGATTAGCGGGGGGAACACCGGGGAGCTGTTTTTT
- TRBJ1-1 TRBD1 TRBV7-6 CASSTRQGGTEAFF TGTGCCAGCAGCACTCGACAGGGTGGCACTGAAGCTTTCTTT
- TRBJ1-2 - TRBV12-3/TRBV12-4 CASTAGGGGGYTF TGTGCCAGCACCGCCGGGGGGGGAGGAGGCTACACCTTC
- TRBJ1-2 - TRBV2 CASSDRGGYGYTF TGTGCCAGCAGTGACAGGGGCGGCTATGGCTACACCTTC
many TRBJ2-6 - TRBV7-9 CASSLEPRGANVLTF TGTGCCAGCAGCTTAGAACCAAGAGGGGCCAACGTCCTGACTTTC